This TCR beta chain was captured by sequencing in a study of technical replicates of blood from several donors (TCRdb year 2017). Library prep was done by the immunoSEQ multiplex PCR assay. TCRdb stores this immuneACCESS table with in-frame sequences only. Part of the clones is absent; in the studies checked, under half of the shortfall reflects unresolved V genes, and no reason is known for the rest. Across this sample there are about 88,000 clones, with approximately 95% seen only once. The ten largest clonotypes hold under 0.35% of the sample. With regard to this clone: What antigen it recognizes has not been identified. The sample holds no much larger clone one base away, and base qualities are not on file.

Specimen: T cells isolated from PBMCs. The TCR originated in a human donor in good health.

The CDR3 region: CASSQDLGSGASYGYTF. The DNA reads TGCGCCAGCAGCCAAGATCTGGGGTCAGGGGCCTCGTATGGCTACACCTTC. The chain is made from TRBV4-1 and TRBJ1-2, and perhaps TRBD1 as D gene, on 6 matching bases. V drops 0 bases and J drops 5 bases, leaving 19 bases in between. The CDR3, from cysteine to phenylalanine, totals 17 residues. Of all the DNA, just the CDR3 is kept, 51 bases in frame from base 1. CDR1 and CDR2 are read off the germline V gene as MGHRA and YSYEKL.